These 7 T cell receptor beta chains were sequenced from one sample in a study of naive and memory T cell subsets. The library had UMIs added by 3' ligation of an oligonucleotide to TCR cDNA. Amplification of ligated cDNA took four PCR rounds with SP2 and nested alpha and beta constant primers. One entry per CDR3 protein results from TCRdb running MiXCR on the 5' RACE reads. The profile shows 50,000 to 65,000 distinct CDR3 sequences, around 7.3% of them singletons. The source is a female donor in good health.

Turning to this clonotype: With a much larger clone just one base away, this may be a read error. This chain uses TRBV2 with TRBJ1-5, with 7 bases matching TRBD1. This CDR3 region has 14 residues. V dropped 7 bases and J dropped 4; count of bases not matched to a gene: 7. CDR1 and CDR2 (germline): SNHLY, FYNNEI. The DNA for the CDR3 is TGTGCCAGCACCGAACCCAGGGGGAATCAGCCCCAGCATTTT. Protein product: CASTEPRGNQPQHF.

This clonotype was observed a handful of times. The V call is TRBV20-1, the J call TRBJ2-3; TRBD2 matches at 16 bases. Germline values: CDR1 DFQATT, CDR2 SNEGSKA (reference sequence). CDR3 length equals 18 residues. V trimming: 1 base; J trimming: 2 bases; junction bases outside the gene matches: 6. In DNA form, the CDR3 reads TGCAGTGCTAGAGCCGGGACTAGCGGGGGGGGGCTCACAGATACGCAGTATTTT. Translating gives CSARAGTSGGGLTDTQYF.

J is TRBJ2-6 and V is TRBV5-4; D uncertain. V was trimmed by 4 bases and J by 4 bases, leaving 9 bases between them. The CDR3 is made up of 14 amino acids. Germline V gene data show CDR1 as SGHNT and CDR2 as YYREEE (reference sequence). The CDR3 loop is CASSEASGANVLTF. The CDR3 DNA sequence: TGTGCCAGCAGCGAAGCCTCCGGGGCCAACGTCCTGACTTTC.

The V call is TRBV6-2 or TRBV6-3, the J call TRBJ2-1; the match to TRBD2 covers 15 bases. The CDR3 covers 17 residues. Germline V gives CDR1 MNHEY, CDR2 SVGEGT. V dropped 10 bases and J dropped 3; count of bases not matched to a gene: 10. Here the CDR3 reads CAKKGTSGGRGYNEQFF. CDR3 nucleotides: TGTGCCAAGAAAGGGACTAGCGGGGGGCGAGGCTACAATGAGCAGTTCTTC.

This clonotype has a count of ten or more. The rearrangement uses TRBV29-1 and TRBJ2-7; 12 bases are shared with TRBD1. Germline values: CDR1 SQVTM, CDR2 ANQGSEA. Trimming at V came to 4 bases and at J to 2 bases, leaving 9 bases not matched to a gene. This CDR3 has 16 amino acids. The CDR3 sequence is CSVARDRGLSAYEQYF. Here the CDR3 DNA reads TGCAGCGTTGCACGGGACAGGGGGCTTTCGGCCTACGAGCAGTACTTC.

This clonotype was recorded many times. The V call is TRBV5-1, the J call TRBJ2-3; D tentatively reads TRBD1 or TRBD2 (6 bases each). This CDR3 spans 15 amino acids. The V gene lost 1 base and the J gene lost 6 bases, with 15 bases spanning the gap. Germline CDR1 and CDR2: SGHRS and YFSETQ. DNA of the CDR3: TGCGCCAGCAGCTTGATTCCGGGGGCCTGGGATACGCAGTATTTT. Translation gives CASSLIPGAWDTQYF.

The CDR3 coding sequence is TGTGCCAGCAGCAAGGACAGGGGTAGCAATCAGCCCCAGCATTTT. It specifies CASSKDRGSNQPQHF. V and J are TRBV11-1 and TRBJ1-5, with TRBD1 matching 9 bases. The CDR3 sequence is 15 residues long. Trimming cost V 5 bases and J 0 bases; bases outside gene matches: 2. Germline CDR1 and CDR2: SGHAT and FQDESV (reference sequence).